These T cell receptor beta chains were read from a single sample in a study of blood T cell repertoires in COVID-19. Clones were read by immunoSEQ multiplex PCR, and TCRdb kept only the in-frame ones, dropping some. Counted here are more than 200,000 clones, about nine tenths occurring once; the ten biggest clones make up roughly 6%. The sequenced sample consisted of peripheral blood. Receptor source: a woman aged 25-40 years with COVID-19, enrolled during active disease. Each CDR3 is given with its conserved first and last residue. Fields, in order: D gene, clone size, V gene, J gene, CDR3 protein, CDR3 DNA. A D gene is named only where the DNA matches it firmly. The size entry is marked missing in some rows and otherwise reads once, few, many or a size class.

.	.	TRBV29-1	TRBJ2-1	CSGLTGSTYNEQFF	TGCAGCGGCCTCACAGGTTCGACCTACAATGAGCAGTTCTTC
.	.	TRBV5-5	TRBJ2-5	CASSSTGAWETQYF	TGTGCCAGCAGCTCCACTGGGGCCTGGGAGACCCAGTACTTC
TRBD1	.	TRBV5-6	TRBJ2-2	CASRQTGSGELFF	TGTGCCAGCAGACAGACAGGGTCCGGGGAGCTGTTTTTT
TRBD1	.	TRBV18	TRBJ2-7	CASTPVPGQGTEQYF	TGTGCCAGCACTCCGGTGCCGGGACAGGGGACTGAGCAGTACTTC
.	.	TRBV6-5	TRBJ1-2	CASEAGVGYGYTF	TGTGCCAGCGAGGCCGGGGTGGGGTATGGCTACACCTTC
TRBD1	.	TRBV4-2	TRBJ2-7	CASSTGQGDNEQYF	TGTGCCAGCAGCACCGGACAGGGTGACAACGAGCAGTACTTC
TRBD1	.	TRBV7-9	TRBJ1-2	CASSQIRTGGGYGYTF	TGTGCCAGCAGCCAGATAAGGACAGGGGGCGGCTATGGCTACACCTTC
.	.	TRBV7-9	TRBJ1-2	CASSLDNEGGRSGYTF	TGTGCCAGCAGCCTCGACAACGAGGGCGGGAGAAGTGGCTACACCTTC
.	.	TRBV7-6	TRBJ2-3	CASSLVGLGTDTQYF	TGTGCCAGCAGCTTAGTGGGACTTGGCACAGATACGCAGTATTTT
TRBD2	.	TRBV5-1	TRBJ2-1	CASSFTSGLAGGNEQFF	TGCGCCAGCAGCTTTACCTCAGGACTAGCGGGGGGTAATGAGCAGTTCTTC
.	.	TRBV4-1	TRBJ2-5	CASSQEFGTGSLLGETQYF	TGCGCCAGCAGCCAAGAGTTTGGAACAGGGTCTTTGTTAGGGGAGACCCAGTACTTC
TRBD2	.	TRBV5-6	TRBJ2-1	CASSFLILAQSYNEQFF	TGTGCCAGCAGCTTTCTTATACTAGCGCAGTCCTACAATGAGCAGTTCTTC
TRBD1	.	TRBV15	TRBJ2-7	CATKGQGSDEQYF	TGTGCCACCAAGGGACAGGGGTCGGACGAGCAGTACTTC
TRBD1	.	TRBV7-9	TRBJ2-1	CASSMPGTGWGNEQFF	TGTGCCAGCAGCATGCCCGGGACAGGGTGGGGTAATGAGCAGTTCTTC
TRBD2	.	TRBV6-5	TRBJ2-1	CASSYSSSGGYNEQFF	TGTGCCAGCAGTTACTCGTCCAGCGGGGGGTACAATGAGCAGTTCTTC
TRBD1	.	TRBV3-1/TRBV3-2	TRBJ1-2	CASSQGTGGFEYGYTF	TGTGCCAGCAGCCAAGGGACAGGGGGCTTTGAATATGGCTACACCTTC
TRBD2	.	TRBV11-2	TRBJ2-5	CASEGLAGAETQYF	TGTGCCAGCGAAGGACTAGCGGGAGCGGAGACCCAGTACTTC
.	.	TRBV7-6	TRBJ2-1	CASSLGPGMNNEQFF	TGTGCCAGCAGCTTAGGTCCGGGAATGAACAATGAGCAGTTCTTC
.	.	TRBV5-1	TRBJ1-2	CASSLGDTNYGYTF	TGCGCCAGCAGCTTGGGAGACACAAACTATGGCTACACCTTC
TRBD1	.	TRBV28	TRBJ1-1	CASTYDRGNTEAFF	TGTGCCAGCACCTACGACAGGGGGAACACTGAAGCTTTCTTT
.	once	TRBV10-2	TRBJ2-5	CASSAARGALVETQYF	TGCGCCAGCAGTGCGGCCCGGGGGGCTTTAGTGGAGACCCAGTACTTC
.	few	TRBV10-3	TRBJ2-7	CAISESTYLDEQYF	TGTGCCATCAGTGAGTCAACGTACTTGGACGAGCAGTACTTC
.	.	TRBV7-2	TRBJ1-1	CASSLERKTEAFF	TGTGCCAGCAGCTTAGAGAGAAAAACTGAAGCTTTCTTT
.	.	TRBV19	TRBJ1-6	CASNQGQTYNSPLHF	TGTGCCAGTAACCAAGGACAGACATATAATTCACCCCTCCACTTT